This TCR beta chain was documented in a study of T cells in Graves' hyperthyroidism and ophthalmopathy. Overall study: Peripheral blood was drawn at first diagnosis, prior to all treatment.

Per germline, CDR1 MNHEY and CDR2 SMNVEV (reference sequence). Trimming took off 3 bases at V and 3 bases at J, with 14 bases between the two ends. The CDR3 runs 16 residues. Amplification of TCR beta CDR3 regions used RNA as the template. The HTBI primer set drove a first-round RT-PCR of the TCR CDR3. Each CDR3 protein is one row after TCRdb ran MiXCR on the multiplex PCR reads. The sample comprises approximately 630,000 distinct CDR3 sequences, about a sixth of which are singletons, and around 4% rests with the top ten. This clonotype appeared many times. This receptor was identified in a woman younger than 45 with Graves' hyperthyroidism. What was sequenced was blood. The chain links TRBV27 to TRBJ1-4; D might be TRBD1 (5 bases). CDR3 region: CASSFWRGASNEKLFF. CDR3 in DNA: TGTGCCAGCAGTTTTTGGCGAGGGGCCTCTAATGAAAAACTGTTTTTT.